These 25 T cell receptor beta chains were sequenced from one sample in a study of blood T cell repertoires in COVID-19. The protocol was immunoSEQ multiplex PCR, while the TCRdb copy is restricted to in-frame clones and leaves out a portion. Of under 250,000 clones listed, more than 70% were seen once; the top ten hold 3% to 4%. The specimen was peripheral blood. These receptors were collected from a woman at least 80 years old with acute or convalescent COVID-19.

CDR3: CATSRAVSPYEQYF. Written as DNA, the CDR3 is TGTGCCACCAGCAGGGCCGTTAGCCCTTACGAGCAGTACTTC. This chain joins TRBV15 and TRBJ2-7; the D is unclear. Germline V gives CDR1 LNHNV, CDR2 YYDKDF (reference sequence). The CDR3 is made up of 14 amino acids. V dropped 3 bases and J dropped 4 bases, with 13 bases sitting between them.

The rearrangement uses TRBV6-5 and TRBJ1-1; D remains ambiguous. Germline V gene data show CDR1 as MNHEY and CDR2 as SVGAGI. The CDR3 length is 14 residues. V lost 10 bases, J lost 2 bases, and 17 bases lay in between. The CDR3 is CAITRMEGNTEAFF. CDR3 nucleotide sequence: TGTGCCATCACCAGGATGGAGGGCAACACTGAAGCTTTCTTT.

The chain uses TRBV11-2 and TRBJ1-1, with D uncertain. CDR3 length equals 14 residues. With 1 base removed from V and 5 bases from J, the gap between germline ends came to 11 bases. CDR1 and CDR2 (germline): SGHAT, FQNNGV. DNA for the CDR3: TGTGCCAGCAGCTTAGTATCGGCCAGGACTGAAGCTTTCTTT. The encoded protein is CASSLVSARTEAFF.

This clone was observed once. The chain couples TRBV24-1 to TRBJ1-2, with 7 positions matching TRBD1. V shed 3 bases and J 7 bases; nucleotides not matched to a gene: 7. The CDR3 length is 14 residues. Germline V lookup: CDR1 KGHDR, CDR2 SFDVKD. The CDR3 here is CATSDRQGVRGYTF. The CDR3, as DNA: TGTGCCACCAGTGATCGGCAGGGGGTACGTGGCTACACCTTC.

In this sample, this clone turned up once. The V call is TRBV6-5, the J call TRBJ1-2, with D possibly being TRBD1 (6 bases). Germline CDR1 reads MNHEY; CDR2 reads SVGAGI. CDR3 length: 13 residues. The V end was cut by 4 bases, the J end by 4 bases, with 10 bases between. The CDR3 is CASSSQGIYGYTF. The CDR3 DNA reads as TGTGCCAGCAGTTCACAGGGAATCTATGGCTACACCTTC.

DNA for the CDR3: TGTGCCAGTAGTATGGACAGAGACTATGGCTACACCTTC. Its protein product is CASSMDRDYGYTF. The V and J genes are TRBV19 and TRBJ1-2; D perhaps matches TRBD1 (6 bases). CDR1 is LNHDA and CDR2 is SQIVND in the germline V gene (reference sequence). Trimming cost V 3 bases and J 3 bases, with 8 bases left between them. The CDR3 runs 13 residues.

The chain couples TRBV7-3 to TRBJ1-1; D is undetermined. CDR1 is SGHTA and CDR2 is FQGTGA in the germline V gene. The CDR3 spans 13 residues. The ends were cut back, 1 base at V and 7 bases at J, with 10 bases in the middle. The CDR3 loop reads CASSLNGLNEAFF. The DNA for the CDR3 is TGTGCCAGCAGCTTAAACGGTCTTAATGAAGCTTTCTTT.

The CDR3 sequence is CASSPSDRAYEQYF. The CDR3 DNA reads TGTGCCAGCAGCCCGTCGGACAGGGCGTACGAGCAGTACTTC. The chain carries TRBV3-1 (or the pseudogene TRBV3-2) and TRBJ2-7; 8 nucleotides match TRBD1. The junction had 6 bases not matched to a gene; V was cut back by 4 bases and J by 4 bases. There are 14 residues in the CDR3. Germline V gene lookup returns CDR1 LGHDT and CDR2 YNNKEL (reference sequence).

The rearrangement uses TRBV7-2 and TRBJ2-7, with 8 bases lining up with TRBD2. The CDR3 is 16 residues long. Germline loops: CDR1 SGHTA, CDR2 FQGNSA. With 6 bases clipped from V and 2 bases from J, the junction kept 12 bases outside the gene matches. CDR3 region: CASRRDGTSITYEQYF. The CDR3 region has the DNA TGTGCCAGCAGGCGAGACGGGACTAGTATAACCTACGAGCAGTACTTC. Complete variable domain (other parts from reference TRBV7-2 and TRBJ2-7): GAGVSQSPSNKVTEKGKDVELRCDPISGHTALYWYRQSLGQGLEFLIYFQGNSAPDKSGLPSDRFSAERTGGSVSTLTIQRTQQEDSAVYLCASRRDGTSITYEQYFGPGTRLTVT.

This clone was found many times. The chain recombines TRBV11-2 with TRBJ2-1; perhaps TRBD2 as D (6 bases). V shed 1 base and J shed 6 bases, with 10 bases lying between them. This CDR3 spans 14 amino acids. Per the germline V gene, CDR1 is SGHAT and CDR2 is FQNNGV. CDR3 in amino acids: CASSLVGSRNEQFF. The CDR3, as DNA: TGTGCCAGCAGCTTAGTCGGGAGTCGCAATGAGCAGTTCTTC.

This clone has just one count. V usage is TRBV7-2 and J usage is TRBJ1-4; tentatively, D is TRBD1 (5 bases). CDR1 and CDR2 (germline): SGHTA, FQGNSA. CDR3 length equals 18 residues. V gave up 1 base and J gave up 3 bases, with 18 bases separating them. The CDR3 sequence: CASSLVPLRRGANEKLFF. In DNA, the CDR3 is TGTGCCAGCAGCTTAGTCCCTCTACGACGGGGGGCTAATGAAAAACTGTTTTTT.

This chain joins TRBV11-2 and TRBJ2-2; D gene unclear. CDR1 SGHAT and CDR2 FQNNGV come from the germline V gene. V was trimmed by 2 bases and J by 0 bases, leaving 10 bases between them. The CDR3 is made up of 16 amino acids. DNA for the CDR3: TGTGCCAGCAGCTTATCCCCCCTTACGAACACCGGGGAGCTGTTTTTT. This sequence encodes CASSLSPLTNTGELFF. Using reference TRBV11-2 and TRBJ2-2 for the parts outside the CDR3, the full variable domain is EAGVAQSPRYKIIEKRQSVAFWCNPISGHATLYWYQQILGQGPKLLIQFQNNGVVDDSQLPKDRFSAERLKGVDSTLKIQPAKLEDSAVYLCASSLSPLTNTGELFFGEGSRLTVL.

The CDR3 loop is CASSPGQIETQYF. Written as DNA, the CDR3 is TGTGCCAGCAGTCCCGGACAGATAGAGACCCAGTACTTC. The chain uses TRBV12-3 or TRBV12-4 and TRBJ2-5, with D possibly being TRBD1 (6 bases). The CDR3 extends over 13 amino acids. Trimming left V 5 bases short and J 4 bases short, with 11 bases between.

In its sample, this clone was seen once. This chain connects TRBV2 to TRBJ2-5; a weak D match, TRBD2 (6 bases). This CDR3 is built from 15 residues. V was clipped by 3 bases and J by 10 bases, with 21 bases between them. CDR1 and CDR2 (germline): SNHLY, FYNNEI. The CDR3 here is CASSELAALPGDQYF. In nucleotides, the CDR3 is TGTGCCAGCAGTGAGTTGGCAGCTCTACCGGGGGACCAGTACTTC. Filled out from reference TRBV2 and TRBJ2-5, the complete variable domain reads EPEVTQTPSHQVTQMGQEVILRCVPISNHLYFYWYRQILGQKVEFLVSFYNNEISEKSEIFDDQFSVERPDGSNFTLKIRSTKLEDSAMYFCASSELAALPGDQYFGPGTRLLVL.

The V and J genes are TRBV7-9 and TRBJ1-2; D is undetermined. V lost 2 bases, J lost 8 bases, and 9 bases lay in between. The germline gives CDR1 SEHNR, CDR2 FQNEAQ (reference sequence). This CDR3 is 12 amino acids long. CDR3: CASSLSETGYTF. The CDR3 nucleotides read TGTGCCAGCAGCTTATCTGAGACAGGCTACACCTTC.

This clone showed up just a few times. This chain connects TRBV27 to TRBJ1-5; 9 bases are shared with TRBD1. CDR3 length: 18 residues. J gave up 0 bases and V 3 bases, and 9 bases lay outside the gene matches. Per germline, CDR1 MNHEY and CDR2 SMNVEV (reference sequence). DNA of the CDR3: TGTGCCAGCAGTTTCGGGGACAGGGAACGATATAGCAATCAGCCCCAGCATTTT. Translating gives CASSFGDRERYSNQPQHF.

This clone was counted a single time. This chain links TRBV5-4 with TRBJ1-1, with 7 positions matching TRBD1. The CDR3 contains 15 residues. Germline V lookup: CDR1 SGHNT, CDR2 YYREEE (reference sequence). V dropped 4 bases and J dropped 0; count of bases not matched to a gene: 6. CDR3 amino acids: CASSMPGQMNTEAFF. Here the CDR3 DNA reads TGTGCCAGCAGCATGCCGGGACAGATGAACACTGAAGCTTTCTTT.

This sequence joins TRBV5-1 and TRBJ2-3; 8 positions match TRBD1. CDR1 and CDR2 (germline): SGHRS, YFSETQ. Losses at the gene ends were 4 bases for V and 0 bases for J; bases not matched to a gene: 7. The CDR3 loop spans 16 amino acids. The CDR3 spells CASSMLGQVSTDTQYF. In nucleotides, the CDR3 is TGCGCCAGCAGCATGCTGGGACAGGTTAGCACAGATACGCAGTATTTT.

The rearrangement joins TRBV29-1 to TRBJ2-5; 8 positions agree with TRBD1. The CDR3 totals 13 residues. Germline values: CDR1 SQVTM, CDR2 ANQGSEA. The V and J ends lost 5 bases and 5 bases, in that order; junction bases with no gene match: 7. The CDR3 reads CSVTSGGFETQYF. CDR3 sequence (DNA): TGCAGCGTTACCTCAGGGGGCTTTGAGACCCAGTACTTC.

The rearrangement joins TRBV7-2 to TRBJ2-1, with D possibly matching TRBD1 (6 bases). V was shortened by 6 bases and J by 7 bases, with 25 bases between the two germline ends. Germline assignment: CDR1 SGHTA and CDR2 FQGNSA. The CDR3 runs to 17 residues. The CDR3 is CASRPPTGWGFENEQFF. The CDR3 DNA sequence: TGTGCCAGCAGACCCCCCACAGGGTGGGGCTTTGAAAATGAGCAGTTCTTC.

V gene TRBV4-1 combines with J gene TRBJ1-1; tentatively, D is TRBD1 (5 bases). V was shortened by 1 base and J by 0 bases, with 9 bases between the two germline ends. The CDR3 covers 15 residues. Germline CDR1 reads MGHRA; CDR2 reads YSYEKL. The DNA of the CDR3 is TGCGCCAGCAGCCAAGGTGTGACAGTGAACACTGAAGCTTTCTTT. Translating gives CASSQGVTVNTEAFF.

The rearrangement joins TRBV18 to TRBJ1-1, with 9 bases identical to TRBD1. The trim removed 5 bases at V and 2 bases at J, leaving 9 bases unmatched. This CDR3 region has 16 residues. Germline V gene data show CDR1 as KGHSH and CDR2 as LQKENI. CDR3 sequence: CASSDGQGTTNTEAFF. Here the CDR3 DNA reads TGTGCCAGCTCAGACGGACAGGGGACTACAAACACTGAAGCTTTCTTT.

V is TRBV24-1 and J is TRBJ2-3; TRBD2 matches at 10 bases. The length of the CDR3 is 16 residues. The germline V gene encodes CDR1 KGHDR and CDR2 SFDVKD. J gave up 1 base and V 5 bases, and 5 bases lay outside the gene matches. CDR3 region: CATSGRTSGRTDTQYF. CDR3 bases: TGTGCCACCAGTGGCCGGACTAGCGGTCGCACAGATACGCAGTATTTT.

The CDR3 protein is CASSLDRDNSPLHF. For the CDR3, the DNA is TGCGCCAGCAGCTTGGACAGGGATAATTCACCCCTCCACTTT. This sequence joins TRBV5-1 and TRBJ1-6; D is perhaps TRBD1 (6 bases). CDR3 size: 14 residues. Germline V CDR1 and CDR2: SGHRS, YFSETQ. Between the trimmed V and J ends, which lost 0 bases and 5 bases, there was a span of 6 bases.

The chain has TRBV9 and TRBJ2-3; tentatively, D is TRBD2 (5 bases). The CDR3 has 15 amino acids. V was trimmed by 4 bases and J by 4 bases, leaving 16 bases between them. Germline values: CDR1 SGDLS, CDR2 YYNGEE. The CDR3 here is CASSLSQLDADTQYF. Written as DNA, the CDR3 is TGTGCCAGCAGCCTTTCCCAACTAGATGCAGATACGCAGTATTTT.